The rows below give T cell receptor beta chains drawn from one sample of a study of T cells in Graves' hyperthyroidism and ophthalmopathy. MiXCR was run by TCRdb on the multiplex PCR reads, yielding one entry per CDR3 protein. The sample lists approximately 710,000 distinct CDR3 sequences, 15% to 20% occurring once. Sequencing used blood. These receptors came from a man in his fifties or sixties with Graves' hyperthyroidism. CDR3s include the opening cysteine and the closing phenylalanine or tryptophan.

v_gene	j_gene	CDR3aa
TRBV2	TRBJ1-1	CASRGSEAFF
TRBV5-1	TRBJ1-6	CASSLRVSSYNSPLHF
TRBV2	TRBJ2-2	CASSGETGELFF
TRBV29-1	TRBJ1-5	CSVGKGDNQPQHF
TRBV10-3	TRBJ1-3	CAIKQGAGNTIYF
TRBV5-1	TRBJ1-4	CASSLASGQAEKLFF
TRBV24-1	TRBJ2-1	CATSELQGHEQFF
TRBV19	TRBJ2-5	CASSMASGRKTQYF
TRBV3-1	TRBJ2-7	CASSLEPTGAYEQYF
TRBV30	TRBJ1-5	CAWTAGWGQPQHF
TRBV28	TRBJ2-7	CASSLGTAGAYEQYF
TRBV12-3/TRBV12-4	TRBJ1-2	CASSWDRVYGYTF
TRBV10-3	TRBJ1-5	CATAGTQGGNQPQHF
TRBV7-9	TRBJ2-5	CASTRFERETQYF
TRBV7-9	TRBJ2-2	CASSVGTGGPRDNTGELFF
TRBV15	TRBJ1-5	CATSRGPGVNQPQHF
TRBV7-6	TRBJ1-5	CASSLDSGNQPQHF
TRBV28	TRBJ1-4	CASRIQDATNEKLFF
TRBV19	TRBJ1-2	CASSMRQTANYGYTF
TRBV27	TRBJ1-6	CASSFGTYGGSPLHF
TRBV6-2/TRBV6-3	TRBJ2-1	CASSTQLAGGVREFNEQFF
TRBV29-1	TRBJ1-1	CSVGQGLGTEAFF
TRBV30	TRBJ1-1	CAWKRTTGAANTEAFF
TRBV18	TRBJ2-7	CASSQGMLDYEQYF
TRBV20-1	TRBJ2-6	CSAHPWGNSGANVLTF
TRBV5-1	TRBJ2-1	CASSLVQSPGLGTYNEQFF
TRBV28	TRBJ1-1	CASSLSIQGNEAFF
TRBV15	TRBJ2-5	CATSRDSGLAIQTQYF
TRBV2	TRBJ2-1	CASSEVWTSGPENEQFF
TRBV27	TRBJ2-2	CASSLWETGNTGELFF
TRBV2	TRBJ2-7	CASSEDTAASKYF
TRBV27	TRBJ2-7	CASSTQDPSLEQYF
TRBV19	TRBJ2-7	CASSIEAGSSYEQYF
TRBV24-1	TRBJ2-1	CATSVMDKQFF
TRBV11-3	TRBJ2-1	CASGAGGGREQFF
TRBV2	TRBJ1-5	CASRLDRYYSNQPQHF
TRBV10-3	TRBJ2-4	CAISDTPTGNIQYF
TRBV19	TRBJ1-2	CASSLRDRYGYTF
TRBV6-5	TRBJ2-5	CASSYSQGSYQETQYF
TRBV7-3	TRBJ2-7	CASSSGGGAAYEQYF
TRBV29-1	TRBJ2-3	CSEAVDYTDTQYF
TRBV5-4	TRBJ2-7	CASSSPTSGSRDEQYF
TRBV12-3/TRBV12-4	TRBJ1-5	CASSFWATGDQPQHF
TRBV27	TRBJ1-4	CASSFHSNEKLFF
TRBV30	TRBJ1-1	CAWSYLRGQRDTEAFF
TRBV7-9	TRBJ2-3	CASSPGTSGTRSTDTQYF
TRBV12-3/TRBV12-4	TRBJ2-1	CASSLLATRNEQFF
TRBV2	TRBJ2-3	CASSETNRLRYF
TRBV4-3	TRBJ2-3	CASSQDLLAGGGIGDTQYF
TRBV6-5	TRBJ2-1	CASSYSGLAGTYNEQFF
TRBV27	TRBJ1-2	CASSSQGRHGYTF
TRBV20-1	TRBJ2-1	CSARVPGTSDYNEQFF
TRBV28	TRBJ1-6	CASSFRGSSYNSPLHF
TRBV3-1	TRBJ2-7	CASSQAWREMDEQYF
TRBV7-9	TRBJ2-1	CASSSRLRGSSYNEQFF